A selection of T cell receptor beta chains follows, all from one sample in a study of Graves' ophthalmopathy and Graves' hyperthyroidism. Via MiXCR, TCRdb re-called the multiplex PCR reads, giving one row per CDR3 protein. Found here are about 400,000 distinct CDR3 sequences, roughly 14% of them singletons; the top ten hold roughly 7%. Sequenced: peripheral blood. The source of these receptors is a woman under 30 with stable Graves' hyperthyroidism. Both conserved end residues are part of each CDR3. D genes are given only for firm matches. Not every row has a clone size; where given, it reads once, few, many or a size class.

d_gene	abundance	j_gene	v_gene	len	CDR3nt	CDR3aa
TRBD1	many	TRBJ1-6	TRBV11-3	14	TGTGCCAGCAGCTGGGACAGCGCTAATTCACCCCTCCACTTT	CASSWDSANSPLHF
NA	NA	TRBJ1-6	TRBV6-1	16	TGTGCCAGCACCGAAGGCGGCAGGGCGGGAGGTTCACCCCTCCACTTT	CASTEGGRAGGSPLHF
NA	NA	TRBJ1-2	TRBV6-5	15	TGTGCCAGCAGTTACTCAACGGGATTCGACTATGGCTACACCTTC	CASSYSTGFDYGYTF
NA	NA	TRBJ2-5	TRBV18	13	TGTGCCAGCTCACCGGAGGGACGAAAGGCCCAGTACTTC	CASSPEGRKAQYF
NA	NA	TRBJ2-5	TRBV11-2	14	TGTGCCAGCAGCTTAGCGGGTCCGGGAGAGACCCAGTACTTC	CASSLAGPGETQYF
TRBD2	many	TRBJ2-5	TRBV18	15	TGTGCCAGCTCACCTTCGGGACTAAAAGAAGAGACCCAGTACTTC	CASSPSGLKEETQYF
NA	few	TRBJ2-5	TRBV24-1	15	TGTGCCACCAGTGATTTGGGGGTGGGTGGAGAGACCCAGTACTTC	CATSDLGVGGETQYF
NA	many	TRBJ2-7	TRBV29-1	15	TGCAGCGTTGTTGCAAAGGACGGCAGCTCCTACGAGCAGTACTTC	CSVVAKDGSSYEQYF
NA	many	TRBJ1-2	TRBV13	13	TGTGCCAGCAGCTTGCGACAGGACTCGGGCTACACCTTC	CASSLRQDSGYTF
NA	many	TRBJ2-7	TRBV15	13	TGTGCCACCAGCAGGCGCGGGGCCTACGAGCAGTACTTC	CATSRRGAYEQYF
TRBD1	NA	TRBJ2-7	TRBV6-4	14	TGTGCCGGATGCCGGGACAGATCTCATTACGAGCAGTACTTC	CAGCRDRSHYEQYF
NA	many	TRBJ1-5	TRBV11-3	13	TGTGCCAGCAGCTTAGTGGCATCCGAGCCCCAGCATTTT	CASSLVASEPQHF
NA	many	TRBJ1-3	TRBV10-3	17	TGTGCCATCAGTGAGTCGGAGGGATATGATTCTGGAAACACCATATATTTT	CAISESEGYDSGNTIYF
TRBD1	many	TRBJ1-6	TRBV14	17	TGTGCCAGCAGCCATTCTCGGCGGACAGGTCCCACTTCACCCCTCCACTTT	CASSHSRRTGPTSPLHF
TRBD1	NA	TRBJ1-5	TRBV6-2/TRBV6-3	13	TGTGCCAGCAGTGGACAGGGAGGCCAGCCCCAGCATTTT	CASSGQGGQPQHF
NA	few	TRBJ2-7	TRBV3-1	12	TGTGCCAGCAGCGTAGGCTTCTACGAGCAGTACTTC	CASSVGFYEQYF
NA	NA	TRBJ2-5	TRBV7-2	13	TGTGCCAGCAGCTTCGGGGTAAAAGAGACCCAGTACTTC	CASSFGVKETQYF
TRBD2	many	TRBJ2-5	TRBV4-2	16	TGTGCCAGCAGCCAAGATGATAGCGGGGGGGCCGAGACCCAGTACTTC	CASSQDDSGGAETQYF
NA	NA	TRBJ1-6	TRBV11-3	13	TGTGCCAGCAGCTCGGGCATAAATTCACCCCTCCACTTT	CASSSGINSPLHF
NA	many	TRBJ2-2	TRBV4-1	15	TGCGCCAGCAGCCTCTTCGGACCGGCCACCGGGGAGCTGTTTTTT	CASSLFGPATGELFF
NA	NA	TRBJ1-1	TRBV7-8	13	TGTGCCAGCAGCTTCGACCAGGGTGGTGAAGCTTTCTTT	CASSFDQGGEAFF
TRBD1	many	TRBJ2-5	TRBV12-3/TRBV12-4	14	TGTGCCAGCAGTGAGGGGACAGGGAAGTGGGCCCAGTACTTC	CASSEGTGKWAQYF
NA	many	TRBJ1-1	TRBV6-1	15	TGTGCCAGCAGTGAAAATAGCGGGGGGCGCACTGAAGCTTTCTTT	CASSENSGGRTEAFF
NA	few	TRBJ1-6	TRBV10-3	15	TGTGCCATCAGAGAGGACAGCCACTATAATTCACCCCTCCACTTT	CAIREDSHYNSPLHF